This is a list of T cell receptor beta chains from one sample in a study of blood T cells in healthy people across ages. TCRdb recomputed calls from the 5' RACE reads with MiXCR, one row per CDR3 protein. The table records about 1.4 million distinct CDR3 sequences, around 59% of them present only once. Sequenced: blood. Receptors were obtained from a man between 18 and 29 years old in good health. Each CDR3 is given without its conserved first and last residue. Size is stated for part of the rows, as once, few or many counts, or as a class when the clone is expanded.

size	V	CDR3
NA	TRBV20-1	SALGQHNQPQH
NA	TRBV6-1	ASSEGVRGNEQF
few	TRBV27	ASSPGGMYQPQH
NA	TRBV10-3	AISDSGLSGANVLT
NA	TRBV14	ASSPRLYNEQF
NA	TRBV12-3/TRBV12-4	ASSSAALEQY
NA	TRBV28	ASIPAGRDIQY
few	TRBV2	ASSVTEAF
NA	TRBV12-3/TRBV12-4	ASSLTQRTAGNSPLH
NA	TRBV6-1	ASSPSLAGGRGTDTQY
NA	TRBV20-1	SARSRTSGSYSEQF
NA	TRBV27	ASSILAGGLNNEQF
NA	TRBV9	ASSVVQNSNTEAF
NA	TRBV5-4	ASSPDPPGTQY
NA	TRBV20-1	SARDLRTSGVDEQF
NA	TRBV3-1	ASSQVASGRINEQF
few	TRBV10-3	AISGQGGSNEQY
NA	TRBV7-2	ASAASPVGNQPQH
NA	TRBV25-1	DSSALQGATNEKLF
NA	TRBV18	ASSPGAAMNTEAF
NA	TRBV6-5	ASSYDPSGSVYNEQF
NA	TRBV20-1	SADHSGRSYELY
NA	TRBV18	ASSPRDTISYNEQF
NA	TRBV29-1	SVEDFGTSGRPEQF
NA	TRBV25-1	ASSRTPGNTIY
NA	TRBV27	ASNQLSGANVLT
few	TRBV12-3/TRBV12-4	ASSPGGRMGETQY
NA	TRBV25-1	ASSETFGLAKETQY
NA	TRBV14	ASSLDWWDEQF
NA	TRBV6-5	ASSAADGASTDTQY
few	TRBV7-2	ASSLLGQGRTEAF
NA	TRBV5-1	ASGTGESVRDTQY
NA	TRBV7-9	ASTDGPGQGYEQY
once	TRBV7-2	ASSLDFGLTPLH
few	TRBV29-1	SVGGSNQPQH
NA	TRBV29-1	SVELSGELPRAAF
few	TRBV4-3	ASSHLGRSYEQY
few	TRBV20-1	SASLQGETQY
NA	TRBV5-1	ASSLAGTGPGGELF
NA	TRBV20-1	SAGPAKLNTEAF
NA	TRBV6-1	ASRGRPTGWDEQF
NA	TRBV27	ASSLSVSRSGANVLT
NA	TRBV20-1	SARDRGPIPCEQY
few	TRBV20-1	SARVRGGEQY
NA	TRBV4-1	ASSQYQGAGETEAF
NA	TRBV10-2	ASSPRLVETQY
NA	TRBV6-1	ASSAVGATTDTQY
many	TRBV6-5	ASSYGQGGNEQY
NA	TRBV10-3	AISESRDSYGYT
NA	TRBV20-1	SARGQGWEQY
few	TRBV27	ASSFRTGYQETQY
NA	TRBV5-5	ASSAGPGDTQY
few	TRBV20-1	SARDLAGSTDTQY
NA	TRBV15	ATSRTPGTGDDEQY
NA	TRBV6-2/TRBV6-3	ASRASSGTGYGSPEAF
NA	TRBV6-2/TRBV6-3	ATTTDRGRSGANVLT
NA	TRBV3-1	ASSRTEGTEAF
few	TRBV19	ASTHMASRDSNEQF
few	TRBV29-1	SVAETGGYNEQF